The clone carrying this T cell receptor (beta chain) was seen at least ten times. The data stem from a study of shared clonotypes between healthy human individuals. CDR3 length: 18 residues. CDR1 and CDR2 (germline): MRHNA, SNTAGT. V was clipped by 4 bases and J by 1 base; unmatched bases: 16. Repertoires were generated with immunoSEQ multiplex PCR, while TCRdb's copy carries only in-frame clones and drops some. The sample records more than 80,000 clones, under 80% being singletons. V and J are TRBV6-4 and TRBJ2-7; 7 positions match TRBD1. This TCR was recovered from a man aged 25 to 45 in good health. Sample: memory CD8+ T cells sorted from blood. The subset was: CD45RO+ cells pooled with CCR7-negative TemRA cells. The DNA of the CDR3 is TGTGCCAGCAGTGGAGGTGGATGTTTACAGGGGCCTTCCTACGAGCAGTACTTC. Protein: CASSGGGCLQGPSYEQYF.